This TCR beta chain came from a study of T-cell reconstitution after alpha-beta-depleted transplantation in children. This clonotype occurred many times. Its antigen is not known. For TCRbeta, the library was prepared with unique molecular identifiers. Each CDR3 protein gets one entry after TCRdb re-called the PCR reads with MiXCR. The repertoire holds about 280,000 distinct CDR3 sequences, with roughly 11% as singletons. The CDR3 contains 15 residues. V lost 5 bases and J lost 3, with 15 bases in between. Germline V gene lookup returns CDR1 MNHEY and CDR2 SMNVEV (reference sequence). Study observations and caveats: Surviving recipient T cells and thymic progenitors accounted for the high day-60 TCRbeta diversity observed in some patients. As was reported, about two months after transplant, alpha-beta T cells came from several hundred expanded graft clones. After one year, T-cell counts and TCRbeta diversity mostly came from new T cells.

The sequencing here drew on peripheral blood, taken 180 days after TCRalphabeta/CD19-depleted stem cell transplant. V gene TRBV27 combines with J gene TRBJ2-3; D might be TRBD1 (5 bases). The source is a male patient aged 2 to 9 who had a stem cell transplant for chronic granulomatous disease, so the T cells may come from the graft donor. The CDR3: CASSQGRVGTDTQYF. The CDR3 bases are TGTGCCAGCAGTCAGGGCCGAGTTGGAACAGATACGCAGTATTTT.